These T cell receptor beta chains were read from a single sample in a study of vaccination and CD4 T cells after COVID-19. No antigens are known for them. TCRdb passed the PCR reads through MiXCR, listing each CDR3 protein once. The sample holds around 8,100 distinct CDR3 sequences; roughly 80% are singletons and the top ten take 16%. Sequencing was done on a sample of CD4+ T cells from blood, cultured in vitro. The source of these receptors is a human donor who had recovered from COVID-19. Each CDR3 is given with its conserved first and last residue. D genes are given only for firm matches. Clone size appears in some rows only: once, few, many, or a class for an expanded clone.

J	V	size	D	DNA	CDR3
TRBJ1-2	TRBV6-5	NA	NA	TGTGCCAGCGGATACTTCAGGGGTGGAGGCTATGGCTACACCTTC	CASGYFRGGGYGYTF
TRBJ2-2	TRBV20-1	NA	TRBD1	TGCAGTGCTCCCCGGGACAGCACCGGGGAGCTGTTTTTT	CSAPRDSTGELFF
TRBJ1-1	TRBV7-2	NA	NA	TGTGCCAGCAGCACGCAGGGAAAAGGGACTGAAGCTTTCTTT	CASSTQGKGTEAFF
TRBJ1-5	TRBV20-1	NA	NA	TGCAGTGCTCCGGACAGAGGTAGCAATCAGCCCCAGCATTTT	CSAPDRGSNQPQHF
TRBJ1-3	TRBV20-1	NA	NA	TGCAGTGCCCTTGGAGGAAACACCATATATTTT	CSALGGNTIYF
TRBJ1-6	TRBV27	large	TRBD1	TGTGCCAGCAGTCCCAGGACAGGTTATAATTCACCCCTCCACTTT	CASSPRTGYNSPLHF
TRBJ2-7	TRBV20-1	few	NA	TGCAGTGCTAGAGTCCTGAGACAGAGCTCCTACGAGCAGTACTTC	CSARVLRQSSYEQYF
TRBJ1-2	TRBV19	once	NA	TGTGCCAGTAGGAGTGCCGGGGGTACTGCACCCTATGGCTACACCTTC	CASRSAGGTAPYGYTF
TRBJ1-1	TRBV20-1	NA	NA	TGCAGTGCTAGATACCGGGAGGTAGCTGAAGCTTTCTTT	CSARYREVAEAFF
TRBJ2-7	TRBV5-4	NA	TRBD2	TGTGCCAGCAGCTTGGGAACTAGCGGGAGTAGTAGCTCCTACGAGCAGTACTTC	CASSLGTSGSSSSYEQYF
TRBJ2-7	TRBV19	NA	NA	TGTGCCAGTAGTCTCCGGACTACCGGGAACGAGCAGTACTTC	CASSLRTTGNEQYF
TRBJ1-2	TRBV20-1	few	TRBD1	TGCAGTGCTAGAGTTGTCAGGGGGGCGGATGGCTACACCTTC	CSARVVRGADGYTF
TRBJ1-1	TRBV20-1	NA	NA	TGCAGTGCTAGTAACAGGGCGGATCGGGCTGAAGCTTTCTTT	CSASNRADRAEAFF
TRBJ1-6	TRBV15	NA	NA	TGTGCCACCAGCAGAGAGAAGGCAGCCTACGACCCCCTCCACTTT	CATSREKAAYDPLHF
TRBJ1-6	TRBV7-2	NA	NA	TGTGCCAGCAGCTATGCAGGGGTTTCACCCCTCCACTTT	CASSYAGVSPLHF
TRBJ1-1	TRBV7-6	NA	NA	TGTGCCAGCAGCCCTTACGGGGATTCGAACACTGAAGCTTTCTTT	CASSPYGDSNTEAFF
TRBJ2-7	TRBV6-5	NA	NA	TGTGCCAGCAGTTCCTGGAGTGGGAACTACGAGCAGTACTTC	CASSSWSGNYEQYF
TRBJ2-5	TRBV20-1	large	TRBD1	TGCAGTGCCACCCGACAGGGGGCATTGGGAGAGACCCAGTACTTC	CSATRQGALGETQYF
TRBJ2-7	TRBV20-1	NA	NA	TGCAGTGCCAGAAAGCTAGTCGGGGGAGGGGGTTACGAGCAGTACTTC	CSARKLVGGGGYEQYF
TRBJ1-2	TRBV6-1	NA	NA	TGTGCCGGGGGTAAACTTAACTATGGCTACACCTTC	CAGGKLNYGYTF
TRBJ1-1	TRBV2	NA	TRBD1	TGTGCCAGCCAGACAGGGGGGAACACTGAAGCTTTCTTT	CASQTGGNTEAFF
TRBJ2-3	TRBV6-1	once	TRBD1	TGTGCCGGCGCGGACAGGGTAGATACGCAGTATTTT	CAGADRVDTQYF
TRBJ1-2	TRBV6-4	NA	NA	TGTGCCAGCAGTGACCGAGCCGGGAGGGCTGGCTACACCTTC	CASSDRAGRAGYTF
TRBJ1-3	TRBV25-1	NA	NA	TGTGCCACCACCGGGACATCTGGAAACACCATATATTTT	CATTGTSGNTIYF
TRBJ1-5	TRBV6-1	NA	NA	TGTGCCATCAGTGAGTCGAAAGGGTCCTCCCTTAATCAGCCCCAGCATTTT	CAISESKGSSLNQPQHF
TRBJ2-4	TRBV20-1	NA	TRBD2	TGCAGTGCTAGGGCGTGGGCTAGCGGGAGAGACATTCAGTACTTC	CSARAWASGRDIQYF
TRBJ2-1	TRBV19	few	NA	TGTGCCAGTAGGACCCAGTTTTTCGGGACCTACAATGAGCAGTTCTTC	CASRTQFFGTYNEQFF
TRBJ2-7	TRBV20-1	medium-sized	NA	TGCAGTGCTGATATGCGGGGGCGGTTATACGAGCAGTACTTC	CSADMRGRLYEQYF
TRBJ1-5	TRBV6-1	once	TRBD1	TGTGCCAGCAGGTGGACAGGGTCTAATCAGCCCCAGCATTTT	CASRWTGSNQPQHF
TRBJ1-1	TRBV7-2	NA	NA	TGTGCCAGCAGCTTAAATACCCGTGAAGCTTTCTTT	CASSLNTREAFF
TRBJ2-2	TRBV7-3	NA	TRBD2	TGTGCCAGCAGCTTAAGAGTGGGAGGGGTCACCGGGGAGCTGTTTTTT	CASSLRVGGVTGELFF
TRBJ1-1	TRBV20-1	NA	NA	TGCAGATTCTCCGCCTTAGGGAACACTGAAGCTTTCTTT	CRFSALGNTEAFF
TRBJ2-7	TRBV27	NA	TRBD2	TGTGCCAGCAGTCCCACACTAGCGGAGACCTACGAGCAGTACTTC	CASSPTLAETYEQYF
TRBJ1-1	TRBV7-3	few	NA	TGTGCCAGCAGCACGACAGGGAACACTGAAGCTTTCTTT	CASSTTGNTEAFF
TRBJ1-5	TRBV7-8	once	NA	TGTGCCAGCAGCTTATCCGAGGGGCGGGGCAATCAGCCCCAGCATTTT	CASSLSEGRGNQPQHF
TRBJ1-2	TRBV7-2	large	NA	TGTGCCAGCAGCTTAGCGTTGGCGGGGGGGCATGGCTACACCTTC	CASSLALAGGHGYTF
TRBJ2-5	TRBV7-2	NA	TRBD2	TGTGCCAGCAGCACCCGGGGACTAGCGAGCGAGACCCAGTACTTC	CASSTRGLASETQYF
TRBJ1-2	TRBV6-2/TRBV6-3	NA	NA	TGTGCCAGCATCCGAGGCCCGGGGTATGGCTACACCTTC	CASIRGPGYGYTF
TRBJ1-5	TRBV24-1	NA	NA	TGTGCCACCAGAGCAGGGTCTAGGCAGCCCCAGCATTTT	CATRAGSRQPQHF
TRBJ2-3	TRBV24-1	large	NA	TGTGCCACCAGTGATCCGCTGGGACCCACAGATACGCAGTATTTT	CATSDPLGPTDTQYF
TRBJ1-6	TRBV10-3	few	NA	TGTGCCATCAGTGAGTTGGAAGGACGGGACAATTCACCCCTCCACTTT	CAISELEGRDNSPLHF
TRBJ2-4	TRBV7-8	NA	TRBD2	TGTGCCAGCAGCCCCCCCGGGACTAGCGGGAGGCCTCTGGCCAAAAACATTCAGTACTTC	CASSPPGTSGRPLAKNIQYF
TRBJ1-5	TRBV6-1	NA	TRBD1	TGTGCCAGTGACAGGGGACTAAATCAGCCCCAGCATTTT	CASDRGLNQPQHF
TRBJ2-3	TRBV7-2	NA	TRBD2	TGTGCCAGCAGCCCTACCCTCCTAGCGGGGGCACTAGATACGCAGTATTTT	CASSPTLLAGALDTQYF
TRBJ1-5	TRBV27	NA	TRBD1	TGTGCCAGCAGTTCCCGAAGGGACAGGGTATGGTCCAATCAGCCCCAGCATTTT	CASSSRRDRVWSNQPQHF
TRBJ1-2	TRBV19	NA	TRBD1	TGTGCCAGTGGGGACAGGGGCGAAGGCTACACCTTC	CASGDRGEGYTF
TRBJ1-2	TRBV20-1	NA	NA	TGCAGTGCTGTAAGCCATTTAGGGGGCTACACCTTC	CSAVSHLGGYTF
TRBJ1-1	TRBV6-1	NA	NA	TGTGCCAGCAGCCGGGACTTGGAAGCTTTCTTT	CASSRDLEAFF
TRBJ2-1	TRBV24-1	NA	NA	TGTGCCACCAGTGATTTGCCCAGGACTGGGTTTCAAGGGGAGCAGTTCTTC	CATSDLPRTGFQGEQFF
TRBJ1-1	TRBV28	NA	NA	TGTGCCAGCCGAGGGACGGCGAACACTGAAGCTTTCTTT	CASRGTANTEAFF